This T cell receptor beta chain was sequenced in a study of T cells in localized non-small cell lung cancer (dated by TCRdb to about 2020). Concerning the study at large: Comparing tumors with uninvolved tumor-adjacent lungs, the study looked at the T cell repertoires of 200 to 250 patients with early-stage NSCLC. The cohort consisted of 236 treatment-naive NSCLC patients whose localized lung tumors had been resected. Of the NSCLC patients, about 130 were male and around 99 were female, and the mean age was approximately 66 years.

TCR beta CDR3 regions were sequenced from DNA using the immunoSEQ Assay. As for how the authors treated the data: To compute T cell density, TCR beta template counts were normalized to usable DNA, which was estimated by amplifying housekeeping genes. Richness was estimated with the preseqR package, extrapolating to 400,000 templates for PBMC samples and 120,000 templates for tissue samples. Clonality was taken to be one minus Pielou's evenness. To identify tissue-enriched TCRs, differential abundance testing was run on productive amino-acid clonotypes with a minimum total count of 5 and an alpha of 0.1. The Jaccard Index and the Morisita Overlap Index were used to quantify repertoire overlap between compartments. GLIPH clustered TCR beta CDR3s with public tetramer-defined viral CDR3s; viral motifs required at least three viral sequences plus V-gene enrichment. In TCRdb, the immuneACCESS table is reduced to in-frame sequences with V and J assigned. These tables do not hold every clone; where another copy was compared, an unresolved V gene accounts for under half, and the others remain unexplained. V and J calls and clone size follow that table, whereas D and trimming were derived from the DNA. Across this sample there are 70,000 to 95,000 clones, with approximately 91% seen only once. Roughly 4% of the sample rests with the top ten.

What the authors observed across the whole study: Of the top 100 tumor clones, a median of roughly 53 were detected in paired uninvolved adjacent lung; roughly 26 were also among that lung's top 100. Uninvolved tumor-adjacent lung showed the highest T cell clonality, higher than tumor, which suggests more focused antigenic responses in the uninvolved tumor-adjacent lung. Higher blood T cell density associated with longer overall survival, while higher adjacent-lung clonality associated with shorter survival. Because multi-region sequencing of the tumors was not done, intratumor heterogeneity could not be ruled out. Because the study design was exploratory, TCR variables were selected using unadjusted p-values without false-discovery rate correction.

Regarding this clone: Its antigen is currently not known. No base quality values were provided; no much bigger clone lies one nucleotide off.

At diagnosis, tumor, uninvolved tumor-adjacent lung and peripheral blood were collected and then preserved as a mix of FFPE and fresh-frozen material. For TCR repertoire profiling, blood samples were analyzed in the form of peripheral blood mononuclear cells. The junction carries 10 bases between V and J, which are trimmed by 5 bases and 3 bases respectively. The germline V gene (reference sequence) specifies LNHDA as CDR1 and SQIVND as CDR2. The CDR3, cysteine through phenylalanine, is 14 amino acids long. Here the CDR3 DNA is all that survives: 42 bases in frame from base 1. The clonotype comes from a woman aged 40-75 years with stage II squamous cell lung carcinoma. The chain is encoded by TRBV19 joined to TRBJ2-2; TRBD2 is possibly the D segment (5 matching bases). Material: PBMCs, obtained before any cancer treatment. The DNA reads as follows: TGTGCCAGTAGTCCCCTAGCAGACACCGGGGAGCTGTTTTTT. Its coded protein is CASSPLADTGELFF.